This record looks at one T cell receptor (beta chain) sequence and its context. The record originates from a study of blood T cell repertoires in COVID-19. About the study: Samples representing acute and convalescent COVID-19 were sourced from the United States, Italy and Spain. PBMCs, B-cell-depleted T cells, or T cells were the source of the cDNA or gDNA that made up the material.

In the original analysis: Reference gene primers were amplified, and this amplification served to estimate nucleated cell counts. Measured with immunoSEQ multiplex PCR; TCRdb has only the in-frame clones, and not every one. That table supplies the V and J calls and clone size; D and trimming were determined from the DNA. The sample yields about 14,000 clones, about 91% seen once. In germline, CDR1 is KGHDR, CDR2 SFDVKD. Losses at the gene ends were 8 bases for V and 8 bases for J; bases not matched to a gene: 6. The CDR3 is 13 amino acids. Sequencing input: peripheral blood. V usage is TRBV24-1 and J usage is TRBJ2-1, with 9 bases fitting TRBD1. The TCR sequence derives from a human donor in a cohort sampled during active COVID-19. The chain's CDR3 is CATMSQGAYEQFF. The CDR3 nucleotides are TGTGCCACCATGTCACAGGGGGCTTATGAGCAGTTCTTC.